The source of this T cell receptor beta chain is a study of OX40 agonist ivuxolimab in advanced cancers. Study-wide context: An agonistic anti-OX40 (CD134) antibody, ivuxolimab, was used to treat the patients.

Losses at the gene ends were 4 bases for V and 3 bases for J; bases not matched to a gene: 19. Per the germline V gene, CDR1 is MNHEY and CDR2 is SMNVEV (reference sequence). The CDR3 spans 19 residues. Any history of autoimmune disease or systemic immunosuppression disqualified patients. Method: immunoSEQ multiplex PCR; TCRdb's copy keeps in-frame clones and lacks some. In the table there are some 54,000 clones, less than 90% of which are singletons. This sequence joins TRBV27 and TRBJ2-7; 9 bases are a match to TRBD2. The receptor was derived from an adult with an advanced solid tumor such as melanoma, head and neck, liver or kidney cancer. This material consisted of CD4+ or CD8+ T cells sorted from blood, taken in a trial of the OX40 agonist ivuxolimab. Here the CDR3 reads CASSSLGAERGASRYEQYF. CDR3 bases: TGTGCCAGCAGTTCCCTAGGAGCGGAGCGGGGGGCCTCACGCTACGAGCAGTACTTC.